The 17 T cell receptor beta chains below were found in one sample sequenced in a study of blood T cell repertoires in COVID-19. TCRdb keeps only in-frame clones here, not all; method: immunoSEQ multiplex PCR. The sample includes about 300,000 clones, approximately 89% seen only once; the top ten take approximately 2%. Sequencing used peripheral blood. The source is a woman aged 30 to 39 with COVID-19, enrolled during active disease.

This clone appeared a few times. V usage is TRBV18 and J usage is TRBJ1-2; 8 bases map to TRBD1. CDR3 length: 15 residues. The V segment lost 3 bases and the J segment 4 bases; nucleotides outside the gene matches: 7. The germline V gene has CDR1 KGHSH and CDR2 LQKENI. The CDR3 loop is CASSPGQGPVYGYTF. In nucleotides, the CDR3 is TGTGCCAGCTCACCCGGACAGGGCCCTGTCTATGGCTACACCTTC.

CDR3 in DNA: TGTGCCAGCAGTTACTCGGCAGGGACAACTAATGAAAAACTGTTTTTT. Translated: CASSYSAGTTNEKLFF. This chain links TRBV6-5 with TRBJ1-4, with D possibly matching TRBD1 (5 bases). Germline CDR1 reads MNHEY; CDR2 reads SVGAGI. The CDR3 spans 16 residues. Trimming took 0 bases from V and 0 from J, leaving 8 bases between them.

The rearrangement uses TRBV2 and TRBJ1-3, with TRBD1 matching 7 bases. Germline V gene sequence: CDR1 SNHLY, CDR2 FYNNEI. The CDR3 extends over 14 amino acids. V gave up 7 bases and J gave up 2 bases; unmatched junction bases: 5. CDR3 in DNA: TGTGCCAGCACCCCGGGGACAGCTGGAAACACCATATATTTT. This gives the protein CASTPGTAGNTIYF.

This sequence joins TRBV29-1 and TRBJ2-3; 10 bases line up with TRBD1. Per the germline V gene, CDR1 is SQVTM and CDR2 is ANQGSEA. V lost 4 bases to trimming and J lost 5 bases; unmatched junction nucleotides: 6. CDR3 length: 14 amino acids. As DNA, the CDR3 is TGCAGCGTTGTAGGGGACAGGGGAGGAGATACGCAGTATTTT. It translates to CSVVGDRGGDTQYF.

The chain employs TRBV5-1 and TRBJ2-5; possibly TRBD2 for D (5 bases). Deletions cut 1 base from V and 0 bases from J, with 16 bases between. The CDR3 consists of 17 residues. Germline V gives CDR1 SGHRS, CDR2 YFSETQ. The CDR3 loop reads CASSLRTGRRYQETQYF. The CDR3 DNA reads as TGCGCCAGCAGCTTGAGGACCGGAAGGAGGTACCAAGAGACCCAGTACTTC.

The chain is built from TRBV18 and TRBJ1-1; perhaps TRBD1 as D (6 bases). Trimming took 3 bases from V and 4 from J, leaving 9 bases between them. This CDR3 contains 13 residues. The germline V gene has CDR1 KGHSH and CDR2 LQKENI. Written as DNA, the CDR3 is TGTGCCAGCTCACCTGAACAGGGCACTGAAGCTTTCTTT. Translated: CASSPEQGTEAFF.

The V call is TRBV6-1, the J call TRBJ1-6; D is unresolved. The CDR3 is made up of 20 amino acids. V was trimmed by 2 bases and J by 0 bases, leaving 20 bases between them. From germline, CDR1 is MNHNS and CDR2 SASEGT. The CDR3 loop reads CASSEPQAYALSSYNSPLHF. Written as DNA, the CDR3 is TGTGCCAGCAGTGAACCCCAGGCATATGCACTGAGCTCCTATAATTCACCCCTCCACTTT.

The chain carries TRBV10-3 and TRBJ1-6; TRBD1 matches at 9 bases. Looked up from germline, CDR1 is ENHRY and CDR2 is SYGVKD. This CDR3 is built from 13 residues. V gave up 8 bases and J gave up 6 bases; unmatched junction bases: 2. CDR3: CAIRGQGNSPLHF. CDR3 coding DNA: TGTGCCATCCGGGGACAGGGTAATTCACCCCTCCACTTT.

The genes are TRBV7-8 and TRBJ2-5; 10 nucleotides match TRBD2. With V trimmed by 6 bases and J by 4 bases, 17 bases remained unmatched. Germline lookup yields CDR1 SGHVS and CDR2 FQNEAQ. The CDR3 extends over 18 amino acids. The CDR3 here is CASSRPLSGGAARETQYF. CDR3 sequence (DNA): TGTGCCAGCAGTCGACCCCTGAGCGGGGGGGCCGCTCGAGAGACCCAGTACTTC.

In this sample, this clone turned up once. This sequence joins TRBV7-9 and TRBJ2-2, with no clear D. V was cut by 2 bases and J by 4 bases, with 8 bases left in between. The CDR3 has 14 residues. Germline assignment: CDR1 SEHNR and CDR2 FQNEAQ (reference sequence). CDR3 protein: CASSLPTATGELFF. As DNA, the CDR3 is TGTGCCAGCAGCTTACCAACAGCCACCGGGGAGCTGTTTTTT.

The V call is TRBV6-2 or TRBV6-3, the J call TRBJ1-6; 7 positions agree with TRBD1. The CDR3 is 16 residues long. The germline V gene has CDR1 MNHEY and CDR2 SVGEGT. The ends lost 4 bases at V and 8 bases at J; junction bases unmatched: 11. CDR3 residues: CASSFVLGTEDSPLHF. The CDR3 DNA sequence: TGTGCCAGCAGTTTCGTTTTGGGGACAGAGGATTCACCCCTCCACTTT.

This clone occurred once. The chain couples TRBV6-2 or TRBV6-3 to TRBJ1-1; D possibly corresponds to TRBD1 (5 bases). CDR3 length: 13 residues. V gave up 0 bases and J gave up 11 bases, with 13 bases separating them. Per germline, CDR1 MNHEY and CDR2 SVGEGT. DNA of the CDR3: TGTGCCAGCAGTTACTCAAACAGGCTCGAGGCTTTCTTT. It translates to CASSYSNRLEAFF.

This clone was counted once. The chain combines TRBV13 with TRBJ2-1; perhaps TRBD1 as D (5 bases). The germline V gene encodes CDR1 PRHDT and CDR2 FYEKMQ (reference sequence). V was pared by 3 bases and J by 4 bases, with 10 bases between. CDR3 length equals 14 residues. The CDR3 protein is CASSFSGKYNEQFF. In nucleotides, the CDR3 is TGTGCCAGCAGCTTTTCAGGGAAGTACAATGAGCAGTTCTTC.

The CDR3, as DNA: TGTGCCAGCAGGGCTTTCGGGACTGAAGCTTTCTTT. This codes for CASRAFGTEAFF. J is TRBJ1-1 and V is TRBV6-5, with D unresolved. The V end was cut by 6 bases, the J end by 5 bases, with 10 bases between. Germline V gene lookup returns CDR1 MNHEY and CDR2 SVGAGI. The CDR3 consists of 12 residues.

The rearrangement joins TRBV14 to TRBJ1-6; D call uncertain. The CDR3 has 15 residues. Germline-derived CDR1 and CDR2 are SGHDN and FVKESK. The germline V and J ends were trimmed by 3 bases and 5 bases, with 11 bases remaining between them. The CDR3 bases are TGTGCCAGCAGCCATCTCGACCGGGATAATTCACCCCTCCACTTT. It is translated as CASSHLDRDNSPLHF.

The chain joins TRBV5-4 to TRBJ1-4; D gene uncertain. Germline V gives CDR1 SGHNT, CDR2 YYREEE (reference sequence). The CDR3 has 13 amino acids. Between the trimmed V and J ends, which lost 0 bases and 7 bases, there was a span of 7 bases. The CDR3 here is CASSLAGGEKLFF. The CDR3 DNA sequence: TGTGCCAGCAGCTTGGCGGGAGGTGAAAAACTGTTTTTT.

V usage is TRBV6-6 and J usage is TRBJ1-3, with D unclear. V was clipped by 4 bases and J by 10 bases, with 11 bases between them. From germline, CDR1 is MNHNY and CDR2 SVGAGI (reference sequence). This CDR3 comprises 12 residues. In nucleotides, the CDR3 is TGTGCCAGCAGTTCCCCCCGGGGAACCATATATTTT. Translating gives CASSSPRGTIYF.